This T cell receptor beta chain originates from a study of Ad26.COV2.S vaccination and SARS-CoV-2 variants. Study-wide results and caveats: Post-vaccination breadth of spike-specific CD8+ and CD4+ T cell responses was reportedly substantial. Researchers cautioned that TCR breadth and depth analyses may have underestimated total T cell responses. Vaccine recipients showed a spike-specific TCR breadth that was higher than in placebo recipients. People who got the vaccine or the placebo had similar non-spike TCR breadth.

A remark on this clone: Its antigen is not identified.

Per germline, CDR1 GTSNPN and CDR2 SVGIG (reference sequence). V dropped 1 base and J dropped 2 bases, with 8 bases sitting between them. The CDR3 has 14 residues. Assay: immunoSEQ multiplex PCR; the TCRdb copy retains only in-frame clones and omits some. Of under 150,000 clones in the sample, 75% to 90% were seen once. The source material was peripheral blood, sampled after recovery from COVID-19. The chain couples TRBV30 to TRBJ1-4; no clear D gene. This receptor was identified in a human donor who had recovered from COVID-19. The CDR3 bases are TGTGCCTGGAGTGAAGGGCTTACTAATGAAAAACTGTTTTTT. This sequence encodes CAWSEGLTNEKLFF.